A selection of T cell receptor beta chains follows, all from one sample in a study of blood T cells in healthy people across ages. TCRdb passed the 5' RACE reads through MiXCR, listing each CDR3 protein once. Of approximately 810,000 distinct CDR3 sequences listed, roughly 26% are singletons. The sample comprised blood. The receptors come from a woman older than 75 in good health. Both conserved end residues are part of each CDR3. The order of the fields is V gene, D gene, J gene, CDR3 length, clone size, CDR3 DNA, CDR3 protein. A D gene is named only where the DNA matches it firmly. The size field is filled for only some rows; it gives once, few, many or a size class.

V: TRBV20-1; D: .; J: TRBJ1-5; length: 15; size: many; DNA: TGCAGTGCTAGAACAGGGAATAGGAGCAATCAGCCCCAGCATTTT; CDR3: CSARTGNRSNQPQHF
V: TRBV6-2/TRBV6-3; D: .; J: TRBJ2-1; length: 14; size: many; DNA: TGTGCCAGTCTCGACTTTGGACCGGGGGATGAGCAGTTCTTC; CDR3: CASLDFGPGDEQFF
V: TRBV3-1; D: .; J: TRBJ2-3; length: 15; size: .; DNA: TGTGCCAGCACCACGAGGGGGGCCTCCACAGATACGCAGTATTTT; CDR3: CASTTRGASTDTQYF
V: TRBV30; D: .; J: TRBJ2-7; length: 14; size: many; DNA: TGTGCCTGGAGTGTAGGGACGATGGCCTCCGAGCAGTACTTC; CDR3: CAWSVGTMASEQYF
V: TRBV7-2; D: .; J: TRBJ2-1; length: 15; size: many; DNA: TGTGCCAGCAGCCCCCCCGGGGATCCCTACAATGAGCAGTTCTTC; CDR3: CASSPPGDPYNEQFF
V: TRBV13; D: .; J: TRBJ1-3; length: 15; size: few; DNA: TGTGCCAGCAGCTTAGAGATGGACTCTGGAAACACCATATATTTT; CDR3: CASSLEMDSGNTIYF
V: TRBV19; D: .; J: TRBJ2-5; length: 14; size: .; DNA: TGTGCCAGTAGCAATCCCAAGGGGTACAATGAGCAGTACTTC; CDR3: CASSNPKGYNEQYF
V: TRBV7-6; D: .; J: TRBJ1-3; length: 11; size: .; DNA: TGTGCCAGCAGCACCTTAAACACCATATATTTT; CDR3: CASSTLNTIYF
V: TRBV18; D: TRBD1; J: TRBJ2-2; length: 19; size: .; DNA: TGTGCCAGCTCACCACGAAGTCCGGGACAGGGGGCGAACACCGGGGAGCTGTTTTTT; CDR3: CASSPRSPGQGANTGELFF
V: TRBV6-2/TRBV6-3; D: .; J: TRBJ2-5; length: 14; size: many; DNA: TGTGCCAGCAGTTACTCCGCAGGGCGAGAGACCCAGTACTTC; CDR3: CASSYSAGRETQYF
V: TRBV7-2; D: .; J: TRBJ2-5; length: 15; size: many; DNA: TGTGCCAGCAGCCCCTTCGGACTCGTCCTTGAGACCCAGTACTTC; CDR3: CASSPFGLVLETQYF
V: TRBV9; D: .; J: TRBJ1-1; length: 15; size: once; DNA: TGTGCCAGCAGGGCCCCGGGGGGCGCGAACACTGAAGCTTTCTTT; CDR3: CASRAPGGANTEAFF
V: TRBV6-6; D: .; J: TRBJ1-1; length: 12; size: .; DNA: TGTGCCAGCAGTCGGACAGAGACTGAAGCTTTCTTT; CDR3: CASSRTETEAFF
V: TRBV7-2; D: .; J: TRBJ1-3; length: 16; size: .; DNA: TGTGCCAGCAGCCAGGCGGGGGCTACCTCTGGAAACACCATATATTTT; CDR3: CASSQAGATSGNTIYF
V: TRBV5-1; D: .; J: TRBJ2-2; length: 14; size: .; DNA: TGCGCCAGCAGCGGGGGGACTCTGGCGGGGGAGCTGTTTTTT; CDR3: CASSGGTLAGELFF